A single sample gave rise to the 20 T cell receptor beta chains below, sequenced in a study of blood T cell repertoires in COVID-19. Assay used: immunoSEQ multiplex PCR; TCRdb lists only in-frame clones, some missing. The sample has 150,000 to 200,000 clones, 85% seen once. The sequenced material came from peripheral blood. The receptors here all came from a human donor with acute or convalescent COVID-19. The donor label of this sample is uncertain.

The chain combines TRBV29-1 with TRBJ1-1, with D unclear. This CDR3 region has 10 residues. Germline V gene sequence: CDR1 SQVTM, CDR2 ANQGSEA. The ends were cut back, 4 bases at V and 6 bases at J, with 6 bases in the middle. The CDR3 nucleotides are TGCAGCGTTGCGGAGGCTGAAGCTTTCTTT. Its protein product is CSVAEAEAFF.

The chain carries TRBV28 and TRBJ2-4, with D tentatively TRBD2 (6 bases). CDR3 length: 15 amino acids. V was trimmed by 3 bases and J by 2 bases, leaving 11 bases between them. Germline V gives CDR1 MDHEN, CDR2 SYDVKM. The chain's CDR3 is CASSFFGGTKNIQYF. CDR3 coding DNA: TGTGCCAGCAGTTTTTTTGGAGGGACCAAAAACATTCAGTACTTC.

V usage is TRBV30 and J usage is TRBJ1-6; D is perhaps TRBD1 (5 bases). This CDR3 region has 13 residues. Germline lookup yields CDR1 GTSNPN and CDR2 SVGIG (reference sequence). The V and J ends lost 0 bases and 10 bases respectively, with 10 bases between them. For the CDR3, the DNA is TGTGCCTGGAGTGTGGGGGGAAGATCACCCCTCCACTTT. This encodes CAWSVGGRSPLHF.

The rearrangement joins TRBV19 to TRBJ1-5, with D maybe TRBD1 (5 bases). This CDR3 region has 15 residues. CDR1 LNHDA and CDR2 SQIVND come from the germline V gene (reference sequence). Deletions cut 6 bases from V and 4 bases from J, with 16 bases between. The CDR3 region is CASRVGGGQNQPQHF. The CDR3 nucleotides read TGTGCCAGTAGGGTTGGGGGAGGCCAGAATCAGCCCCAGCATTTT.

This clone was counted a single time. This chain connects TRBV7-2 to TRBJ2-5, with 12 bases matching TRBD2. Germline assignment: CDR1 SGHTA and CDR2 FQGNSA. The CDR3 loop spans 16 amino acids. The V and J ends lost 5 bases and 3 bases, in that order; junction bases with no gene match: 7. The CDR3 DNA is TGTGCCAGCAGCCAACCCGGACTAGCGGGGAAAGAGACCCAGTACTTC. Translation: CASSQPGLAGKETQYF.

This rearrangement joins TRBV27 to TRBJ1-5; D remains ambiguous. V lost 2 bases and J 4 bases, leaving 12 bases between the germline ends. Germline V gene data show CDR1 as MNHEY and CDR2 as SMNVEV (reference sequence). CDR3 length: 15 residues. CDR3 DNA: TGTGCCAGCAGTTTAGGGCATCATTCTAATCAGCCCCAGCATTTT. Protein sequence: CASSLGHHSNQPQHF.

This chain links TRBV6-1 with TRBJ1-2; the match to TRBD1 covers 9 bases. V lost 3 bases and J lost 7; bases outside the gene matches: 12. Germline lookup yields CDR1 MNHNS and CDR2 SASEGT. This CDR3 has 16 residues. DNA of the CDR3: TGTGCCAGCAGTGAGGCCTTTTACAGGGGGCAGGGTGGCTACACCTTC. This sequence encodes CASSEAFYRGQGGYTF.

The rearrangement joins TRBV5-1 to TRBJ2-1, with D possibly TRBD2 on 5 matching bases. V dropped 0 bases and J dropped 4 bases, with 14 bases sitting between them. The CDR3 is 16 amino acids. The germline gives CDR1 SGHRS, CDR2 YFSETQ. CDR3: CASSLGAADAYNEQFF. The CDR3 nucleotides are TGCGCCAGCAGCTTGGGAGCGGCAGATGCGTACAATGAGCAGTTCTTC.

The J gene is TRBJ2-7, the V gene TRBV9, with 7 bases identical to TRBD2. From germline, CDR1 is SGDLS and CDR2 YYNGEE. V lost 4 bases and J lost 6; bases outside the gene matches: 13. This CDR3 has 15 amino acids. As DNA, the CDR3 is TGTGCCAGCAGCCCCCGGGGCGAGCGGGGATTCGAGCAGTACTTC. It encodes CASSPRGERGFEQYF.

Details on this clone: At the DNA level, this CDR3 is encoded by other sequences in the same sample as well. The V and J genes are TRBV5-4 and TRBJ2-2; TRBD2 matches 13 bases. There are 16 residues in the CDR3. With V trimmed by 4 bases and J by 0 bases, 0 bases remained unmatched. CDR1 is SGHNT, CDR2 YYREEE, per germline (reference sequence). DNA of the CDR3: TGTGCCAGCAGCGGACTAGCGGGGGCGAACACCGGGGAGCTGTTTTTT. Its protein is CASSGLAGANTGELFF.

This clone occurred a few times. The V call is TRBV7-2, the J call TRBJ2-5; 14 bases are shared with TRBD2. The junction had 5 bases not matched to a gene; V was cut back by 5 bases and J by 3 bases. This CDR3 is 16 amino acids long. Per germline, CDR1 SGHTA and CDR2 FQGNSA. The DNA for the CDR3 is TGTGCCAGCAGCAGATCGACTAGCGGGGGGGAAGAGACCCAGTACTTC. Its protein product is CASSRSTSGGEETQYF.

This clone was detected ten times or more. The CDR3 sequence: CASSLPPKRGSPLHF. The CDR3 DNA reads TGTGCCAGCAGCCTACCGCCGAAACGGGGTTCACCCCTCCACTTT. This sequence joins TRBV6-5 and TRBJ1-6; D is unresolved. V lost 6 bases and J lost 9, with 18 bases in between. The V gene's germline CDR1 is MNHEY and CDR2 SVGAGI. This CDR3 comprises 15 residues.

J is TRBJ2-1 and V is TRBV7-9; TRBD1 matches 9 bases. The CDR3 has 15 residues. CDR1 SEHNR and CDR2 FQNEAQ come from the germline V gene (reference sequence). The trim removed 5 bases at V and 9 bases at J, leaving 11 bases unmatched. CDR3 DNA: TGTGCCAGCAGCCACTCCGGGACAGGGTTGACTGAGCAGTTCTTC. Its protein product is CASSHSGTGLTEQFF.

This chain connects TRBV24-1 to TRBJ2-2, with 9 bases aligning to TRBD1. Germline V CDR1 and CDR2: KGHDR, SFDVKD. The CDR3 covers 18 residues. The V gene end was trimmed by 1 base and the J gene end by 3 bases; junction bases not matched to a gene: 8. This chain's CDR3 is CATSDFNPGQGYTGELFF. Written as DNA, the CDR3 is TGTGCCACCAGTGATTTTAACCCGGGACAGGGCTACACCGGGGAGCTGTTTTTT.

V gene TRBV12-5 combines with J gene TRBJ1-6; D gene unclear. CDR3 size: 16 residues. V was cut by 6 bases and J by 0 bases, with 12 bases left in between. The germline gives CDR1 LGHNT, CDR2 FRNRAP. CDR3 protein: CASGRGSRSYNSPLHF. The CDR3 coding sequence is TGTGCTAGTGGCCGGGGATCCCGCTCCTATAATTCACCCCTCCACTTT.

The chain uses TRBV15 and TRBJ1-1, with unresolved D. Trimming took 5 bases from V and 3 from J, leaving 10 bases between them. Germline CDR1 is LNHNV and CDR2 is YYDKDF (reference sequence). CDR3 length: 13 amino acids. The CDR3 nucleotides read TGTGCCACCAGCGGGCTATTACACACTGAAGCTTTCTTT. It specifies CATSGLLHTEAFF.

The CDR3 nucleotides read TGCGCCAGCAGCCAAGATACGATAGCGGGGGGGCGGGATACGCAGTATTTT. Residues: CASSQDTIAGGRDTQYF. V gene TRBV4-3 combines with J gene TRBJ2-3, with 11 bases that match TRBD2. Looked up from germline, CDR1 is LGHNA and CDR2 is YSLEER. Trimming removed 0 bases from V and 6 bases from J; junction bases left unmatched: 8. The CDR3 loop spans 17 amino acids.

The chain combines TRBV28 with TRBJ2-7; tentative D call: TRBD1 (6 bases). The germline gives CDR1 MDHEN, CDR2 SYDVKM. The CDR3 length is 15 residues. V lost 2 bases and J lost 4, with 15 bases in between. The CDR3 DNA sequence: TGTGCCAGCAGTTTACCACAGGGCCCTGGGTACGAGCAGTACTTC. Protein sequence: CASSLPQGPGYEQYF.

The chain couples TRBV7-2 to TRBJ2-3; TRBD2 matches 7 bases. Germline V CDR1 and CDR2: SGHTA, FQGNSA. The ends lost 1 base at V and 2 bases at J; junction bases unmatched: 6. This CDR3 region has 16 residues. The CDR3 nucleotides read TGTGCCAGCAGCTTAGGGAGCGGGGTTATCACAGATACGCAGTATTTT. Amino acid sequence: CASSLGSGVITDTQYF.

V is TRBV7-9 and J is TRBJ2-3; TRBD2 aligns across 8 bases. Germline trimming cut 5 bases from V and 0 bases from J; bases unmatched to any gene: 7. Germline V gene data show CDR1 as SEHNR and CDR2 as FQNEAQ (reference sequence). This CDR3 contains 16 residues. The chain's CDR3 is CASSGKRGMSTDTQYF. As DNA, the CDR3 is TGTGCCAGCAGCGGGAAGCGGGGGATGAGCACAGATACGCAGTATTTT.